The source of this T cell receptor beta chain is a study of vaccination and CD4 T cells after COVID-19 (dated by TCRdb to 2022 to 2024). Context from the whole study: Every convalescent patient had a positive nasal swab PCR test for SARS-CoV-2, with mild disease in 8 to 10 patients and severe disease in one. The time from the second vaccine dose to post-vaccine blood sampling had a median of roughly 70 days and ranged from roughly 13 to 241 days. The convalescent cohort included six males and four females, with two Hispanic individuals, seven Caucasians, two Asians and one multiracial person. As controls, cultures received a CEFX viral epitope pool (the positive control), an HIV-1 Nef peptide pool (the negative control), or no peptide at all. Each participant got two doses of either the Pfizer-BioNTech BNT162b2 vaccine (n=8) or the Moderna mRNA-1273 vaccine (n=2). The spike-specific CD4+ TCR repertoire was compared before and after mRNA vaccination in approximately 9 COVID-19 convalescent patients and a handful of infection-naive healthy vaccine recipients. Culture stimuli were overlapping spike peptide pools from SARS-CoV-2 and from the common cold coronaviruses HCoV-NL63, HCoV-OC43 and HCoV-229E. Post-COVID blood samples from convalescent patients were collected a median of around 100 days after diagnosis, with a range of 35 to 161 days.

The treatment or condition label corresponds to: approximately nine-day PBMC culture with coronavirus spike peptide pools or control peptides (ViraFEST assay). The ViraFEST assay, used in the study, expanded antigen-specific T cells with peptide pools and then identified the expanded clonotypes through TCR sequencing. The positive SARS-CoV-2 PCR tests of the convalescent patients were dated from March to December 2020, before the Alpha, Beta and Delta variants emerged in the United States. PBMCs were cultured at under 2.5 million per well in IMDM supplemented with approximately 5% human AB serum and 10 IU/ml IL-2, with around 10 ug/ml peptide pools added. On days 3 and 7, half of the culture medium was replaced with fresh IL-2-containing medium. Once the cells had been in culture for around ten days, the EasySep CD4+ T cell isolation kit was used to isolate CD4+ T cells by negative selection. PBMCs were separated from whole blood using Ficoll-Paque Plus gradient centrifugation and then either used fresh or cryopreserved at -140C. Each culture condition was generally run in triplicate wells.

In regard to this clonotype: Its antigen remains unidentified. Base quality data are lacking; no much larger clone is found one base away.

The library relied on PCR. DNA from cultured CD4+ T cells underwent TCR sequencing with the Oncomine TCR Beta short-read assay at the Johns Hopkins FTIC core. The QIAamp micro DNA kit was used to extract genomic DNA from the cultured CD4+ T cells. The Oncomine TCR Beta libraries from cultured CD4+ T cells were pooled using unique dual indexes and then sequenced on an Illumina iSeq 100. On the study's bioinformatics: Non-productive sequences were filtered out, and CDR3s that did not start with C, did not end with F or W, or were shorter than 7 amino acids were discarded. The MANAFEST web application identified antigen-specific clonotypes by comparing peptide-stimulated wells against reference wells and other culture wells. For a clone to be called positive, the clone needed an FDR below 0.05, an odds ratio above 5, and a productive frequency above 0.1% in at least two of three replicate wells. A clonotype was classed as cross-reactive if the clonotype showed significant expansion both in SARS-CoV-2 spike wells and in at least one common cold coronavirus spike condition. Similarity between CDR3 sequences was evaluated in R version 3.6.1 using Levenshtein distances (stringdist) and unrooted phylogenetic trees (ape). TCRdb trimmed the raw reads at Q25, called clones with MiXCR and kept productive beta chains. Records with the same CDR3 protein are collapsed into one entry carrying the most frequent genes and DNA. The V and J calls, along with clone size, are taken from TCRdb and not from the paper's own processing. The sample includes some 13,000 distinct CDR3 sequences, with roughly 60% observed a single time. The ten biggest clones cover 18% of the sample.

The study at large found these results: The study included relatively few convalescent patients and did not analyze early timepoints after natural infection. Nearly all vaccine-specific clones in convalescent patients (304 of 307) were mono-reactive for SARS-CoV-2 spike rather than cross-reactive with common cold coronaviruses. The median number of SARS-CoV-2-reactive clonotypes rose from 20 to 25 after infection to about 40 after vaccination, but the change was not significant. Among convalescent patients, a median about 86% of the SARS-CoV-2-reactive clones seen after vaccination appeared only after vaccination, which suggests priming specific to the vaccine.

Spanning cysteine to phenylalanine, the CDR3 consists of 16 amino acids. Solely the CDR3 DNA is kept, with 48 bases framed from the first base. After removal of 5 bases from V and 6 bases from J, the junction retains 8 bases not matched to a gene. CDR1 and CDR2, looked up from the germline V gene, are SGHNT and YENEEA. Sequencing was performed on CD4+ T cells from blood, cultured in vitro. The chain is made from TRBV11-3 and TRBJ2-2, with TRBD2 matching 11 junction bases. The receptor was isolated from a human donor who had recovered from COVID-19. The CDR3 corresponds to CASSPPGLAGAGELFF. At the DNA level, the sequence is TGTGCCAGCAGCCCGCCCGGACTAGCGGGCGCCGGGGAGCTGTTTTTT.